This T cell receptor (beta chain) is drawn from a study of OX40 agonist ivuxolimab in advanced cancers. With regard to the full study: Ivuxolimab, which targeted the costimulatory receptor OX40 (CD134), was an agonistic, fully human IgG2 monoclonal antibody. Intravenous ivuxolimab was administered to patients every 2 weeks at six dose levels: 0.01, 0.1, 0.3, 1.5, 3 and 10 mg/kg. Of the 50 to 55 patients in dose escalation, approximately 20 had hepatocellular carcinoma, roughly 15 had melanoma, 9 had renal cell carcinoma and 9 had head and neck cancer. Prior anti-PD-1, anti-PD-L1 or anti-CTLA-4 therapy was permitted, and approximately 42% of dose-escalation patients had received checkpoint inhibitors. In the dose-escalation cohort, 65% to 90% of patients were male, and the mean age was approximately 55 years, with a range of 23 to 79. Peripheral TCRbeta sequencing was intended to test whether TCR sequence diversity was altered and clonal T-cell expansion was caused by ivuxolimab. The paper describes the monotherapy dose-escalation part (N = 52 patients) of the phase I trial of ivuxolimab. Partial responses were achieved by three dose-escalation patients, of whom one had hepatocellular carcinoma and two had cutaneous melanoma.

To sequence the TCRbeta CDR3 region, genomic DNA was isolated from the sorted cells. The immunoSEQ Assay was used for sequencing of TCRbeta CDR3 regions. The source is immuneACCESS, and TCRdb retained only in-frame sequences with V and J called. Part of the clones is not carried over; for the studies checked, unresolved V genes explain less than half of this, and the remainder is unexplained. Recorded for this sample are 84,000 or so clones; around nine tenths of them occurred a single time. The ten top clones hold approximately 0.26% of the sample. Summary of the overall study and its limitations: The antigen specificity of the peripheral T cells that underwent clonal expansion was not determined. On average, CD8+ T cells showed more expanded clones than CD4+ T cells after ivuxolimab. At doses from 0.1 to 3.0 mg/kg, clonal expansion was seen in both CD4+ and CD8+ blood T cells between baseline and week 6. Low levels of normalized T-cell clonal expansion were also shown by some nonresponding patients. In the 0.1-3.0 mg/kg groups, partial responders had among the lowest normalized peripheral clonal expansion, particularly in CD8+ T cells.

The trial excluded patients who had a history of autoimmune disease or who were on systemic immunosuppression. In every dose cohort, peripheral blood was drawn for TCR sequencing at baseline, cycle 4 day 1, and cycle 7 day 1. The samples were taken from a phase I, first-in-human, multicenter, open-label dose-escalation trial of ivuxolimab. The trial enrolled adults with locally advanced or metastatic head and neck squamous cell, hepatocellular, melanoma or renal cell carcinoma. Before TCR sequencing, CD4+ and CD8+ T cells were separately sorted from peripheral blood. There are 15 amino acids in the CDR3, from cysteine to phenylalanine inclusive. Here the CDR3 DNA is all that survives: 45 bases in frame from base 1. Per the germline V gene (reference sequence), SEHNR is the CDR1 and FQNEAQ is the CDR2. V is reduced by 7 bases and J by 4 bases, leaving a spacing of 19 bases between them. Comment on this clone: No antigen is known for it. It has no much larger one-base neighbor in the sample; base qualities were not kept.

The TCR was taken from an adult with an advanced solid tumor such as melanoma, head and neck, liver or kidney cancer. The rearranged chain carries TRBV7-9 and TRBJ1-1, with a weak D call of TRBD1 (5 bases match). Sequenced here: CD4+ or CD8+ T cells sorted from blood, sampled in a trial of the OX40 agonist ivuxolimab. The DNA is TGTGCCAGCACCCCGAAGGGGCCGCGGGGCACTGAAGCTTTCTTT. Its coded protein is CASTPKGPRGTEAFF. With the rest looked up from the reference TRBV7-9 and TRBJ1-1 genes rather than sequenced, the full variable domain is DTGVSQNPRHKITKRGQNVTFRCDPISEHNRLYWYRQTLGQGPEFLTYFQNEAQLEKSRLLSDRFSAERPKGSFSTLEIQRTEQGDSAMYLCASTPKGPRGTEAFFGQGTRLTVV.